Described below is a single TCR beta chain sequence and its context. What it recognizes is unknown. These data belong to a study of vaccination and CD4 T cells after COVID-19. Study-level background: Samples after vaccination came a median approximately 2.5 months past dose two, ranging 14 to 241.

Germline loops: CDR1 DFQATT, CDR2 SNEGSKA (reference sequence). The CDR3 extends over 14 amino acids. Trimming removed 3 bases from V and 7 bases from J; junction bases left unmatched: 7. Sequence data for DNA of cultured CD4+ T cells were generated by the Oncomine TCR Beta short-read assay. TCRdb reprocessed the PCR reads via MiXCR and lists one record per CDR3 protein. Of more than 15,000 distinct CDR3 sequences listed, around 46% were seen once; the top ten hold roughly 6.1%. Treatment specified: 10-day PBMC culture with coronavirus spike peptide pools or control peptides (ViraFEST assay). The genes are TRBV20-1 and TRBJ2-2, with 8 nucleotides matching TRBD2. The origin of this receptor is a human donor who had recovered from COVID-19. The sample was CD4+ T cells from blood, cultured in vitro, taken before SARS-CoV-2 vaccination. The DNA for the CDR3 is TGCAGTGCTAGTTTGCGGGGGGCTGGCGGGGAGCTGTTTTTT. The encoded protein is CSASLRGAGGELFF.